Presented here are 15 T cell receptor beta chains from one specimen sequenced in a study of T-cell memory formation after mild COVID-19. From the 5' RACE reads, TCRdb called clonotypes with MiXCR, one entry per CDR3 protein. The sample includes around 180,000 distinct CDR3 sequences, under 20% of them seen just once. Sequencing was done on a sample of PBMCs or a T cell subset sorted from them (not recorded which). Source of these receptors: an adult woman who had mild COVID-19 (a few samples of this study predate the infection). Cell type and time point are not known.

This chain connects TRBV7-2 to TRBJ2-7; D not resolved. V lost 1 base to trimming and J lost 1 base, with 8 bases between them. The CDR3 extends over 14 amino acids. Germline V gene sequence: CDR1 SGHTA, CDR2 FQGNSA. The CDR3 sequence is CASSLVRISYEQYF. The CDR3 DNA reads as TGTGCCAGCAGCTTAGTACGCATTTCCTACGAGCAGTACTTC. Variable domain in full (rest from reference TRBV7-2 and TRBJ2-7): GAGVSQSPSNKVTEKGKDVELRCDPISGHTALYWYRQSLGQGLEFLIYFQGNSAPDKSGLPSDRFSAERTGGSVSTLTIQRTQQEDSAVYLCASSLVRISYEQYFGPGTRLTVT.

In its sample, this clonotype was seen a few times. The chain recombines TRBV7-8 with TRBJ2-7, with 7 bases matching TRBD1. This CDR3 spans 15 amino acids. The germline CDR1 and CDR2 sequences are SGHVS and FQNEAQ. Trimming at V came to 5 bases and at J to 4 bases, leaving 11 bases not matched to a gene. The CDR3 loop reads CASSTQTGKLYEQYF. The DNA for the CDR3 is TGTGCCAGCAGCACCCAGACAGGGAAACTGTACGAGCAGTACTTC.

This clonotype has a handful of counts. The CDR3 sequence is CSAFPAQNTEAFF. The CDR3 coding sequence is TGCAGTGCCTTCCCGGCTCAGAACACTGAAGCTTTCTTT. V gene TRBV20-1 combines with J gene TRBJ1-1; D unclear. This CDR3 region has 13 residues. CDR1 is DFQATT and CDR2 is SNEGSKA in the germline V gene (reference sequence). The V gene lost 6 bases and the J gene lost 1 base, with 12 bases spanning the gap.

This clonotype was recorded at least ten times. This chain connects TRBV18 to TRBJ2-7; 10 bases match TRBD1. CDR3 length: 14 amino acids. The germline V gene encodes CDR1 KGHSH and CDR2 LQKENI. With V trimmed by 4 bases and J by 4 bases, 4 bases remained unmatched. The CDR3 bases are TGTGCCAGCTCACAGGACAGGGGGAAGTACGAGCAGTACTTC. Its translation: CASSQDRGKYEQYF.

V gene TRBV24-1 combines with J gene TRBJ2-3; 11 nucleotides align to TRBD1. The CDR3 sequence is 15 residues long. Per the germline V gene, CDR1 is KGHDR and CDR2 is SFDVKD. V lost 5 bases, J lost 4 bases, and 4 bases stayed unmatched. CDR3 sequence (DNA): TGTGCCACCAGTGTTGGGACAGGGGGTGCAGATACGCAGTATTTT. Protein product: CATSVGTGGADTQYF.

The chain carries TRBV7-8 and TRBJ2-7; TRBD2 agrees at 11 bases. Germline assignment: CDR1 SGHVS and CDR2 FQNEAQ. The CDR3 covers 14 residues. V lost 6 bases to trimming and J lost 2 bases; unmatched junction nucleotides: 3. DNA of the CDR3: TGTGCCAGCAGGGGGACTAGCGGAACCTACGAGCAGTACTTC. Translated, it gives CASRGTSGTYEQYF. The full variable domain, its missing parts supplied by reference TRBV7-8 and TRBJ2-7, is GAGVSQSPRYKVAKRGQDVALRCDPISGHVSLFWYQQALGQGPEFLTYFQNEAQLDKSGLPSDRFFAERPEGSVSTLKIQRTQQEDSAVYLCASRGTSGTYEQYFGPGTRLTVT.

This chain connects TRBV20-1 to TRBJ2-7, with D tentatively TRBD1 (5 bases). The V gene lost 6 bases and the J gene lost 2 bases, with 17 bases spanning the gap. Germline-derived CDR1 and CDR2 are DFQATT and SNEGSKA (reference sequence). The CDR3 loop spans 14 amino acids. CDR3 DNA sequence: TGCAGTGCCCAAACGGGTCAGGGCACCTACGAGCAGTACTTC. Protein product: CSAQTGQGTYEQYF.

This clonotype was seen a handful of times. V and J are TRBV20-1 and TRBJ2-1, with TRBD1 matching over 7 bases. Germline V gene sequence: CDR1 DFQATT, CDR2 SNEGSKA (reference sequence). V was clipped by 0 bases and J by 2 bases; unmatched bases: 1. The CDR3 consists of 14 residues. The CDR3 reads CSAREGTAYNEQFF. The CDR3, as DNA: TGCAGTGCTAGAGAGGGGACAGCCTACAATGAGCAGTTCTTC.

This clonotype was seen a handful of times. The CDR3 DNA sequence: TGTGCCAGCAGCCCCCACCGGGACAGCAATCAGCCCCAGCATTTT. Protein sequence: CASSPHRDSNQPQHF. This rearrangement joins TRBV3-1 to TRBJ1-5; possibly TRBD1 for D (5 bases). Germline CDR1 and CDR2: LGHDT and YNNKEL (reference sequence). The CDR3 has 15 residues. V shed 4 bases and J shed 1 base, with 11 bases lying between them.

The chain couples TRBV3-1 to TRBJ1-2; D remains unclear. The CDR3 loop spans 14 amino acids. Germline V gene sequence: CDR1 LGHDT, CDR2 YNNKEL (reference sequence). The V end lost 1 base, the J end lost 8 bases, and 14 bases lay between the germline ends. The CDR3 DNA sequence: TGTGCCAGCAGCCAAGCAGGACCCCTCGGCGGCTACACCTTC. Amino acid sequence: CASSQAGPLGGYTF.

A few counts support this clonotype. The chain joins TRBV4-1 to TRBJ2-3; D not resolved. The CDR3 sequence is 17 residues long. Germline V lookup: CDR1 MGHRA, CDR2 YSYEKL. V was cut by 2 bases and J by 3 bases, with 18 bases left in between. CDR3 sequence reads: CASSQKVASERTDTQYF. In DNA, the CDR3 is TGCGCCAGCAGCCAAAAGGTTGCGTCCGAGAGGACAGATACGCAGTATTTT.

The rearrangement uses TRBV7-6 and TRBJ1-1; 8 bases fit TRBD1. This CDR3 contains 13 residues. V dropped 5 bases and J dropped 9; count of bases not matched to a gene: 8. Germline V gives CDR1 SGHVS, CDR2 FNYEAQ. The CDR3 protein is CASSVGQEMKAFF. CDR3 bases: TGTGCCAGCAGCGTGGGACAGGAAATGAAAGCTTTCTTT.

This clonotype was observed a handful of times. V is TRBV9 and J is TRBJ1-2; 7 bases agree with TRBD1. Germline V lookup: CDR1 SGDLS, CDR2 YYNGEE. The CDR3 covers 15 residues. V gave up 2 bases and J gave up 4 bases; unmatched junction bases: 8. The CDR3 bases are TGTGCCAGCAGCGTTACAGGGGACATAGTCTATGGCTACACCTTC. Its protein product is CASSVTGDIVYGYTF. The variable domain in full, with the rest retrieved from reference TRBV9 and TRBJ1-2, is DSGVTQTPKHLITATGQRVTLRCSPRSGDLSVYWYQQSLDQGLQFLIQYYNGEERAKGNILERFSAQQFPDLHSELNLSSLELGDSALYFCASSVTGDIVYGYTFGSGTRLTVV.

The rearrangement uses TRBV5-1 and TRBJ2-1; TRBD2 matches 13 bases. V gave up 5 bases and J gave up 5 bases; unmatched junction bases: 4. Germline V gene sequence: CDR1 SGHRS, CDR2 YFSETQ. The CDR3 extends over 15 amino acids. The CDR3 here is CASRVTSGGNNEQFF. CDR3 in DNA: TGCGCCAGCAGGGTGACTAGCGGGGGGAACAATGAGCAGTTCTTC.

This clonotype was seen at least ten times. The chain uses TRBV12-3 or TRBV12-4 and TRBJ1-2; D not certain. V dropped 6 bases and J dropped 8 bases, with 13 bases sitting between them. The CDR3 totals 12 residues. The CDR3 region is CASSTQQQGYTF. The CDR3 DNA reads TGTGCCAGCAGCACCCAACAACAAGGCTACACCTTC.